The rows below give T cell receptor beta chains drawn from one sample of a study of cytomegalovirus exposure and HLA in healthy donors. Using immunoSEQ multiplex PCR, the repertoire was profiled, and TCRdb retains in-frame clones only, with some absent. This sample has 250,000 to 350,000 clones, with just over 85% found just once. Sequencing used PBMCs. These receptors were obtained from a woman under 30 in good health and CMV-seronegative. Both conserved end residues are part of each CDR3. The D gene is left open where the match is weak. Clone sizes are given selectively: once, few, many, or a class where the clone is expanded.

TRBD2	once	TRBJ2-7	TRBV7-2	CASRLAGESAYEQYF	TGTGCCAGCAGACTAGCGGGAGAGTCCGCCTACGAGCAGTACTTC
TRBD1	NA	TRBJ1-1	TRBV2	CASSVGQGARTEAFF	TGTGCCAGCAGTGTAGGACAGGGGGCGCGTACTGAAGCTTTCTTT
TRBD2	NA	TRBJ2-7	TRBV27	CASRSDLAGGFTYEQYF	TGTGCCAGCAGATCCGATCTAGCGGGAGGATTCACCTACGAGCAGTACTTC
TRBD1	NA	TRBJ2-3	TRBV9	CASSVAGGWTDTQYF	TGTGCCAGCAGCGTAGCAGGGGGATGGACAGATACGCAGTATTTT
NA	once	TRBJ2-3	TRBV5-1	CASSPEGVTDTQYF	TGCGCCAGCAGCCCGGAGGGCGTCACAGATACGCAGTATTTT
NA	NA	TRBJ2-3	TRBV7-2	CASSSTPLGAGTDTQYF	TGTGCCAGCAGCTCAACTCCACTGGGGGCTGGCACAGATACGCAGTATTTT
NA	NA	TRBJ2-3	TRBV5-1	CASTPTAGGTDTQYF	TGCGCCAGCACCCCGACCGCAGGGGGCACAGATACGCAGTATTTT
TRBD2	NA	TRBJ2-7	TRBV10-3	CAISGIAGASDYEQYF	TGTGCCATCAGTGGAATAGCGGGAGCGTCCGACTACGAGCAGTACTTC
NA	NA	TRBJ1-1	TRBV29-1	CSVEGRQNTEAFF	TGCAGCGTTGAAGGGCGGCAGAACACTGAAGCTTTCTTT
TRBD2	NA	TRBJ2-1	TRBV4-2	CASSLGLAATSYNEQFF	TGTGCCAGCAGCCTGGGACTAGCGGCTACCTCCTACAATGAGCAGTTCTTC
NA	NA	TRBJ2-1	TRBV27	CASSLGQLTYNEQFF	TGTGCCAGCAGTTTGGGGCAGTTGACCTACAATGAGCAGTTCTTC
NA	NA	TRBJ2-2	TRBV7-2	CASSLGLELSTGELFF	TGTGCCAGCAGCCTAGGACTCGAATTGAGCACCGGGGAGCTGTTTTTT
TRBD2	NA	TRBJ2-7	TRBV7-8	CASSPAGGSYEQYF	TGTGCCAGCAGCCCAGCGGGAGGTTCGTACGAGCAGTACTTC
NA	NA	TRBJ1-2	TRBV29-1	CSGITQTGYGYTF	TGCAGCGGTATCACCCAGACAGGCTATGGCTACACCTTC
NA	NA	TRBJ1-2	TRBV18	CASSPPPGAGYTF	TGTGCCAGCTCACCACCCCCTGGAGCAGGCTACACCTTC
NA	NA	TRBJ2-1	TRBV28	CASGTSGPGSEQFF	TGTGCCAGCGGTACCAGCGGGCCGGGTAGTGAGCAGTTCTTC
TRBD2	NA	TRBJ2-7	TRBV27	CASSPILAGGSYEQYF	TGTGCCAGCAGTCCCATCCTAGCGGGAGGGTCGTACGAGCAGTACTTC
NA	NA	TRBJ2-7	TRBV27	CASSFSGRNEQYF	TGTGCCAGCAGTTTCAGCGGACGGAACGAGCAGTACTTC
NA	NA	TRBJ1-2	TRBV7-2	CASSLRTNYGYTF	TGTGCCAGCAGCTTACGGACAAACTATGGCTACACCTTC
NA	NA	TRBJ1-3	TRBV6-1	CASTFREANTIYF	TGTGCCAGCACCTTCCGGGAGGCAAACACCATATATTTT
TRBD2	NA	TRBJ2-1	TRBV9	CASSVAPGGYNEQFF	TGTGCCAGCAGCGTAGCCCCGGGAGGCTACAATGAGCAGTTCTTC
TRBD1	NA	TRBJ1-2	TRBV5-1	CASSLGQGEGYTF	TGCGCCAGCAGCTTGGGCCAGGGGGAGGGCTACACCTTC
NA	NA	TRBJ2-7	TRBV19	CASSIPLAPYEQYF	TGTGCCAGTAGTATTCCCCTAGCGCCCTACGAGCAGTACTTC
TRBD1	once	TRBJ1-1	TRBV29-1	CSVEGEGTGNTEAFF	TGCAGCGTTGAAGGAGAGGGGACAGGGAACACTGAAGCTTTCTTT
TRBD2	NA	TRBJ2-1	TRBV5-1	CASSTTGTSSYNEQFF	TGCGCCAGCAGTACCACGGGGACTAGCTCCTACAATGAGCAGTTCTTC
NA	NA	TRBJ1-1	TRBV18	CASSPSYGEDTEAFF	TGTGCCAGCTCACCATCGTATGGGGAGGACACTGAAGCTTTCTTT
NA	NA	TRBJ2-5	TRBV29-1	CSVRDYQETQYF	TGCAGCGTGAGGGACTACCAAGAGACCCAGTACTTC
NA	NA	TRBJ1-1	TRBV18	CASSPLSLTGGTEAFF	TGTGCCAGCTCACCACTTAGTTTAACGGGGGGCACTGAAGCTTTCTTT
TRBD2	NA	TRBJ2-1	TRBV27	CASSLGLAGVVEQFF	TGTGCCAGCAGTTTGGGACTAGCGGGAGTGGTTGAGCAGTTCTTC
TRBD2	NA	TRBJ2-2	TRBV2	CASSDPGLAGVGGGELFF	TGTGCCAGCAGTGACCCGGGACTAGCGGGAGTTGGGGGCGGGGAGCTGTTTTTT
NA	NA	TRBJ1-2	TRBV7-2	CASRKGGEHYGYTF	TGTGCCAGCAGAAAAGGAGGAGAGCACTATGGCTACACCTTC
TRBD2	NA	TRBJ2-5	TRBV5-1	CASSLGSLAGQETQYF	TGCGCCAGCAGCTTAGGGAGCCTAGCGGGGCAAGAGACCCAGTACTTC
NA	few	TRBJ2-1	TRBV21-1	CASSRTGEQFF	TGTGCCAGCAGCAGGACAGGGGAGCAGTTCTTC
NA	NA	TRBJ2-6	TRBV7-3	CASSPTGYSGANVLTF	TGTGCCAGCAGCCCCACAGGGTACTCTGGGGCCAACGTCCTGACTTTC
TRBD1	NA	TRBJ1-2	TRBV7-2	CASSLQGGYGYTF	TGTGCCAGCAGCTTACAGGGGGGCTATGGCTACACCTTC
TRBD2	NA	TRBJ2-7	TRBV5-4	CASSPGLAGEVYEQYF	TGTGCCAGCAGCCCGGGACTAGCGGGAGAGGTCTACGAGCAGTACTTC
TRBD1	NA	TRBJ2-1	TRBV7-3	CASSPMGQDGPNEQFF	TGTGCCAGCAGCCCAATGGGACAGGATGGTCCTAATGAGCAGTTCTTC
TRBD2	NA	TRBJ2-7	TRBV4-2	CASSQEQTSGPYEQYF	TGTGCCAGCAGCCAAGAACAGACTAGCGGCCCCTACGAGCAGTACTTC
NA	NA	TRBJ2-5	TRBV9	CASSVGIQETQYF	TGTGCCAGCAGCGTCGGGATCCAAGAGACCCAGTACTTC
TRBD2	NA	TRBJ2-1	TRBV11-2	CASSVGLAGGRVDEQFF	TGTGCCAGCAGCGTAGGGCTAGCGGGAGGGCGAGTGGATGAGCAGTTCTTC
TRBD2	few	TRBJ2-1	TRBV5-6	CASSFLPAPGGGQFF	TGTGCCAGCAGCTTCCTCCCGGCACCCGGGGGGGGGCAGTTCTTC
TRBD2	NA	TRBJ2-3	TRBV5-1	CASRRGTSSRTDTQYF	TGCGCCAGCAGAAGAGGGACTAGCAGCCGCACAGATACGCAGTATTTT
TRBD2	NA	TRBJ2-2	TRBV7-9	CASGRGLAFAGELFF	TGTGCCAGTGGGCGGGGACTAGCGTTCGCCGGGGAGCTGTTTTTT
NA	NA	TRBJ1-1	TRBV6-5	CASTQGRYTEAFF	TGTGCCAGCACCCAGGGTCGGTACACTGAAGCTTTCTTT
NA	NA	TRBJ2-7	TRBV29-1	CSVVPAPRRNSYEQYF	TGCAGCGTTGTCCCCGCACCGCGGCGGAACTCCTACGAGCAGTACTTC
NA	NA	TRBJ1-1	TRBV9	CASSPAGWTEAFF	TGTGCCAGCAGCCCCGCAGGGTGGACTGAAGCTTTCTTT
NA	NA	TRBJ2-6	TRBV27	CASSLFGGSGANVLTF	TGTGCCAGCAGTTTATTCGGCGGCTCTGGGGCCAACGTCCTGACTTTC
TRBD1	NA	TRBJ1-4	TRBV19	CASSTQGATNEKLFF	TGTGCCAGTAGTACCCAGGGGGCAACTAATGAAAAACTGTTTTTT
TRBD1	NA	TRBJ2-1	TRBV6-5	CASSSGQGDLNEQFF	TGTGCCAGCAGCTCCGGACAGGGAGACTTGAATGAGCAGTTCTTC
TRBD1	NA	TRBJ1-5	TRBV4-2	CASSQDDRGDQPQHF	TGTGCCAGCAGCCAGGATGACAGGGGAGACCAGCCCCAGCATTTT
TRBD2	NA	TRBJ2-7	TRBV27	CASSLSKMGLATYEQYF	TGTGCCAGCAGTTTATCGAAAATGGGACTAGCCACCTACGAGCAGTACTTC
TRBD1	NA	TRBJ2-4	TRBV7-2	CASSLVGTDGQEYF	TGTGCCAGCAGCTTAGTAGGGACAGATGGCCAGGAGTACTTC
NA	NA	TRBJ1-2	TRBV9	CASSGRDIYYGYTF	TGTGCCAGCAGCGGCCGGGACATATACTATGGCTACACCTTC